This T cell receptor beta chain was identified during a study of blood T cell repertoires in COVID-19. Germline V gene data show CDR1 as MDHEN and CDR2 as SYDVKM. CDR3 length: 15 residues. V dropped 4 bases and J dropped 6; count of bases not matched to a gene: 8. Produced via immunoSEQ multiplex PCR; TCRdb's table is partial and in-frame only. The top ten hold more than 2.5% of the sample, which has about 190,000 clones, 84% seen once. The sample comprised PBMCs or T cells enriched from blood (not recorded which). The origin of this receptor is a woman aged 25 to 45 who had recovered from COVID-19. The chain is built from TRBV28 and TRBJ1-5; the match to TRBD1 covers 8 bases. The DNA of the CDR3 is TGTGCCAGCAGTTCCCTCTCAGGGGGCGTTCAGCCCCAGCATTTT. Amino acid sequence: CASSSLSGGVQPQHF. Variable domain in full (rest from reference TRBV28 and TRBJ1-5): DVKVTQSSRYLVKRTGEKVFLECVQDMDHENMFWYRQDPGLGLRLIYFSYDVKMKEKGDIPEGYSVSREKKERFSLILESASTNQTSMYLCASSSLSGGVQPQHFGDGTRLSIL.